A single TCR beta chain is shown here with its context. The CDR3 consists of 15 residues. The V gene's germline CDR1 is LNHDA and CDR2 SQIVND (reference sequence). Trimming pared 7 bases from V and 2 bases from J, leaving 17 bases between. In the original processing: It was from reference gene primer amplification that nucleated cell counts were estimated. Generated by immunoSEQ multiplex PCR, the TCRdb table keeps only in-frame clones and is missing some. That table supplies the V and J calls and clone size; D and trimming were determined from the DNA. This sample yields a few hundred thousand clones, of which around 87% are seen a single time; over 2% belongs to the top ten. This record comes from a study of blood T cell repertoires in COVID-19. Study information: COVID-19 samples, acute and convalescent, were from the United States, Italy and Spain. Nucleic acid was either cDNA or gDNA, and it came from T cells, B-cell-depleted T cells, or PBMCs.

This clonotype was sampled from a woman aged 50 to 60 with acute or convalescent COVID-19. The chain joins TRBV19 to TRBJ1-2; possible D gene TRBD1, 5 bases. Source material: peripheral blood. CDR3 amino acids: CASIGWVNRNYGYTF. In DNA form, the CDR3 reads TGTGCCAGTATAGGTTGGGTCAACAGGAACTATGGCTACACCTTC. The whole variable domain, filled in from reference TRBV19 and TRBJ1-2, reads DGGITQSPKYLFRKEGQNVTLSCEQNLNHDAMYWYRQDPGQGLRLIYYSQIVNDFQKGDIAEGYSVSREKKESFPLTVTSAQKNPTAFYLCASIGWVNRNYGYTFGSGTRLTVV.